This TCR beta chain is drawn from a study of shared clonotypes between healthy human individuals. Study observations and caveats: Only blood was sampled, and tissue TCR repertoires likely differ from blood ones. Naive CD4 clonotypes were shared across several donors at about 5.2%.

Clones were sequenced by immunoSEQ multiplex PCR, and TCRdb holds only the in-frame ones, with some missing. Here the sample spans 1.6 million or so clones, roughly 96% being singletons. Germline CDR1 LNHDA, CDR2 SQIVND (reference sequence). The V end lost 1 base, the J end lost 0 bases, and 8 bases lay between the germline ends. The CDR3 consists of 15 residues. As regards this clone: Its antigen remains unidentified.

This chain links TRBV19 with TRBJ2-3; tentatively, D is TRBD2 (5 bases). Sequenced: naive CD4+ T cells sorted from blood. Regarding subset: CD45RA+ positively selected. The receptor was isolated from a man younger than 40 in good health. The CDR3 coding sequence is TGTGCCAGTAGTATAGTCGAGGGTAGCACAGATACGCAGTATTTT. Translating gives CASSIVEGSTDTQYF.